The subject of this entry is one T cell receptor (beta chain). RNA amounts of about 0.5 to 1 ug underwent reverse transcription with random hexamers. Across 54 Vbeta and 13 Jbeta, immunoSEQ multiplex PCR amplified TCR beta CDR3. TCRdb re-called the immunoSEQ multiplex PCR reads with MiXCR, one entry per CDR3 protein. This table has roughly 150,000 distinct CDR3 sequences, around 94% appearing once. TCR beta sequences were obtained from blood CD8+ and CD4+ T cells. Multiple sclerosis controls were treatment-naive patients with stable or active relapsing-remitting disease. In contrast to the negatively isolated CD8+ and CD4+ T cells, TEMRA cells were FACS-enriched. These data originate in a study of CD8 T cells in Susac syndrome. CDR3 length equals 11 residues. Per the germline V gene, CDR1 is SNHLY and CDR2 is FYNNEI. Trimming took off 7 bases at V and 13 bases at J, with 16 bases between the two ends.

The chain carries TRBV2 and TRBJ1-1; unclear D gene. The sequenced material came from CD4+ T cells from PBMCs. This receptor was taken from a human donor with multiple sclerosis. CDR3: CASTPDRIGFF. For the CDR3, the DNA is TGTGCCAGCACCCCGGACCGGATCGGTTTCTTT.